This TCR beta chain was recovered during a study of CD8 T cells in Susac syndrome. The RNA input was about 0.45 to 1 ug, and it was reverse transcribed with random hexamers. TCRdb passed the immunoSEQ multiplex PCR reads through MiXCR, listing each CDR3 protein once. The data show around 190,000 distinct CDR3 sequences, 85% to 95% seen once. CDR1 and CDR2 (germline): DFQATT, SNEGSKA (reference sequence). Trimming took off 2 bases at V and 6 bases at J, with 16 bases between the two ends. The CDR3 contains 14 residues. The sample was CD4+ T cells from PBMCs. The gene calls are TRBV20-1 and TRBJ1-2, with a tentative D call TRBD1 (5 bases). The origin of this receptor is a human donor in good health. CDR3 sequence reads: CSARQGGPADGYTF. The CDR3, as DNA: TGCAGTGCTAGACAGGGAGGGCCCGCGGATGGCTACACCTTC.